This T cell receptor (beta chain) came from a study of cytomegalovirus exposure and HLA in healthy donors. General study results and limits: A later analysis reportedly identified an Asian-associated ancestry cluster as carrying fewer N-insertions than the roughly 670-donor mean. Across HLA loci, a later analysis found differing TCR association rates, with DRB1 most and HLA-C fewest.

About this clone itself: The antigen is undetermined.

This PCR relied on a set of 60 Vbeta primers and 13 Jbeta primers. Measured with immunoSEQ multiplex PCR; TCRdb has only the in-frame clones, and not every one. The sample carries about 100,000 clones, 75% recorded once. Germline assignment: CDR1 SGHTA and CDR2 FQGTGA. The ends lost 3 bases at V and 6 bases at J; junction bases unmatched: 4. The CDR3 sequence is 15 residues long. The clonotype was recovered from a woman aged 18-29 years in good health and CMV-seropositive. Sequencing was performed on PBMCs. The chain combines TRBV7-3 with TRBJ2-1; the match to TRBD2 covers 11 bases. Here the CDR3 DNA reads TGTGCCAGCAGCTTCCTAGCGGGGGGATTCAATGAGCAGTTCTTC. Amino acid sequence: CASSFLAGGFNEQFF.